This is a list of T cell receptor beta chains from one sample in a study of CXCR3-negative and CXCR3-positive naive CD8 T cells. Using the 5' RACE reads, TCRdb records one entry per CDR3 protein without DNA. This sample carries approximately 59,000 distinct CDR3 sequences, with about 0.68% going to the ten biggest clones. Sequencing was done on a sample of naive CXCR3+ CD8+ T cells from blood. The receptors were sampled from a human donor in good health. Some clones in this sample may be carry-over from other donors' samples. CDR3s include the opening cysteine and the closing phenylalanine or tryptophan. The size of a clone is reported for some rows only, either as once, few or many, or as a class for expanded clones.

clone size: -; J gene: TRBJ2-7; V gene: TRBV5-1; CDR3 protein: CASSLVRVTDGQYF
clone size: -; J gene: TRBJ2-3; V gene: TRBV27; CDR3 protein: CASSPGGNADTQYF
clone size: -; J gene: TRBJ2-7; V gene: TRBV21-1; CDR3 protein: CASSKARMAYEQYF
clone size: -; J gene: TRBJ2-1; V gene: TRBV2; CDR3 protein: CASSDRYNEQFF
clone size: -; J gene: TRBJ1-1; V gene: TRBV14; CDR3 protein: CASSQERPEAFF
clone size: -; J gene: TRBJ2-3; V gene: TRBV4-3; CDR3 protein: CASSQADGYTDTQYF
clone size: -; J gene: TRBJ2-2; V gene: TRBV18; CDR3 protein: CASSPSGQGYTGELFF
clone size: medium-sized; J gene: TRBJ2-7; V gene: TRBV5-1; CDR3 protein: CASSDSYEQYF
clone size: -; J gene: TRBJ1-3; V gene: TRBV4-2; CDR3 protein: CASSQGRDGGNTIYF
clone size: -; J gene: TRBJ2-7; V gene: TRBV9; CDR3 protein: CASSAGGGKTYEQYF
clone size: -; J gene: TRBJ1-1; V gene: TRBV2; CDR3 protein: CASSSAVATEAFF
clone size: -; J gene: TRBJ2-3; V gene: TRBV10-3; CDR3 protein: CAISPGSSTDTQYF
clone size: -; J gene: TRBJ2-7; V gene: TRBV4-3; CDR3 protein: CASSQHHQGDEQYF
clone size: -; J gene: TRBJ1-4; V gene: TRBV10-3; CDR3 protein: CAISESNEKLFF
clone size: -; J gene: TRBJ2-5; V gene: TRBV28; CDR3 protein: CASMDLARETQYF
clone size: -; J gene: TRBJ2-1; V gene: TRBV2; CDR3 protein: CASSADGLSSYNEQFF
clone size: -; J gene: TRBJ2-1; V gene: TRBV14; CDR3 protein: CASSQPGSSYNEQFF
clone size: -; J gene: TRBJ2-1; V gene: TRBV28; CDR3 protein: CASSPTSGGSYNEQFF
clone size: -; J gene: TRBJ2-7; V gene: TRBV7-2; CDR3 protein: CASSLAGGPPYEQYF
clone size: -; J gene: TRBJ2-4; V gene: TRBV7-2; CDR3 protein: CASSRTGIEAGGTKNIQYF
clone size: -; J gene: TRBJ2-7; V gene: TRBV29-1; CDR3 protein: CSVEGGWPSYEQYF
clone size: -; J gene: TRBJ2-5; V gene: TRBV12-3/TRBV12-4; CDR3 protein: CASSFFPGGLQETQYF
clone size: -; J gene: TRBJ1-1; V gene: TRBV19; CDR3 protein: CASSIPAVQNTEAFF
clone size: -; J gene: TRBJ2-1; V gene: TRBV6-2/TRBV6-3; CDR3 protein: CASSPGYEQFF
clone size: -; J gene: TRBJ2-3; V gene: TRBV2; CDR3 protein: CASSEEADTQYF
clone size: -; J gene: TRBJ2-5; V gene: TRBV29-1; CDR3 protein: CSVEDLDRVRETQYF
clone size: -; J gene: TRBJ2-5; V gene: TRBV20-1; CDR3 protein: CSAPLAAPWETQYF